The 12 T cell receptor beta chains in this list originate from one sample, sequenced in a study of a mutant IDH1 vaccine in newly diagnosed glioma. The table came from immunoSEQ multiplex PCR; TCRdb's copy has only in-frame clones and leaves some out. The repertoire holds about 69,000 clones, around 86% seen once, with 2.9% in the top ten. Time point noted: baseline, week 1 (first vaccination visit). Treatment: pre-vaccination baseline after standard-of-care therapy. Sequences were derived from PBMCs, sampled from a glioma patient treated with radiotherapy, temozolomide or both. These receptors were collected from a man in his thirties or forties with glioma.

This clone was observed once. The chain links TRBV5-1 to TRBJ2-3; no definite D call. V was shortened by 3 bases and J by 6 bases, with 14 bases between the two germline ends. This CDR3 has 14 residues. Germline V gene lookup returns CDR1 SGHRS and CDR2 YFSETQ. CDR3 residues: CASSSRPAQDTQYF. CDR3 DNA sequence: TGCGCCAGCAGCTCACGTCCGGCCCAGGATACGCAGTATTTT.

This clone was observed a single time. The chain recombines TRBV10-1 with TRBJ2-5, with TRBD1 matching over 7 bases. CDR3 length: 14 amino acids. Germline V gene data show CDR1 as WNHNN and CDR2 as SYGVQD (reference sequence). J gave up 5 bases and V 5 bases, and 8 bases lay outside the gene matches. The CDR3 region is CASSSIDRAETQYF. CDR3 coding DNA: TGCGCCAGCAGTTCAATTGACAGGGCCGAGACCCAGTACTTC.

The DNA of the CDR3 is TGCGCCAGCAGTCAATCAAGGCGGGGCCGAAATAATTCACCCCTCCACTTT. This translates into CASSQSRRGRNNSPLHF. The chain couples TRBV23-1 to TRBJ1-6; D possibly corresponds to TRBD1 (5 bases). TRBV23-1 is annotated as an ORF whose role is uncertain. With 0 bases removed from V and 5 bases from J, the gap between germline ends came to 14 bases. This CDR3 is built from 17 residues.

This clone was counted a single time. The rearrangement links TRBV15 to TRBJ2-7, with D possibly being TRBD1 (6 bases). The CDR3 runs to 15 residues. V gave up 0 bases and J gave up 3 bases, with 12 bases separating them. Germline CDR1 and CDR2: LNHNV and YYDKDF (reference sequence). CDR3 region: CATSRDRGHFYEQYF. The DNA of the CDR3 is TGTGCCACCAGCAGAGATCGGGGACATTTCTACGAGCAGTACTTC.

This clone was detected only once. This rearrangement joins TRBV29-1 to TRBJ2-1; 7 bases line up with TRBD2. This CDR3 has 14 amino acids. J lost 4 bases, V lost 7 bases, and 10 bases had no gene match. Germline values: CDR1 SQVTM, CDR2 ANQGSEA. The CDR3 loop is CSACSLAEYNEQFF. In DNA form, the CDR3 reads TGCAGCGCGTGTTCGCTAGCGGAGTACAATGAGCAGTTCTTC.

The chain links TRBV11-2 to TRBJ2-2; D remains ambiguous. This CDR3 is built from 14 residues. Germline V gives CDR1 SGHAT, CDR2 FQNNGV. Trimming shortened V by 6 bases and J by 0 bases, and 8 bases separated the two germline ends. CDR3 residues: CASRSNANTGELFF. Written as DNA, the CDR3 is TGTGCCAGCAGATCCAACGCGAACACCGGGGAGCTGTTTTTT.

V is TRBV19 and J is TRBJ2-7; 9 positions agree with TRBD1. Germline CDR1 LNHDA, CDR2 SQIVND (reference sequence). The CDR3 totals 16 residues. V shed 7 bases and J 4 bases; nucleotides not matched to a gene: 14. The CDR3 loop reads CASTPYSDRGGYEQYF. CDR3 nucleotides: TGTGCCAGTACTCCCTACTCGGACAGGGGCGGGTACGAGCAGTACTTC.

The chain employs TRBV4-1 and TRBJ1-1, with D unclear. Germline V gene lookup returns CDR1 MGHRA and CDR2 YSYEKL. V lost 4 bases and J 4 bases, leaving 16 bases between the germline ends. The CDR3 length is 15 residues. CDR3 residues: CASSPLFRVATEAFF. DNA for the CDR3: TGCGCCAGCAGCCCCCTGTTTAGGGTTGCCACTGAAGCTTTCTTT.

The V and J genes are TRBV29-1 and TRBJ1-1; 12 nucleotides align to TRBD1. Trimming cost V 7 bases and J 4 bases; bases outside gene matches: 19. CDR3 size: 18 residues. Germline lookup yields CDR1 SQVTM and CDR2 ANQGSEA. DNA of the CDR3: TGCAGCGCCATCGGGTGGGACAGGGGGCGAGGCGGTGGCACTGAAGCTTTCTTT. It translates to CSAIGWDRGRGGGTEAFF.

The chain has TRBV6-5 and TRBJ1-1; D might be TRBD1 (5 bases). The CDR3 is 15 residues long. V was cut by 6 bases and J by 1 base, with 15 bases left in between. Per the germline V gene, CDR1 is MNHEY and CDR2 is SVGAGI. For the CDR3, the DNA is TGTGCCAGCAGAGTTACATGGGGGGGGAACACTGAAGCTTTCTTT. It specifies CASRVTWGGNTEAFF.

The rearrangement uses TRBV6-6 and TRBJ2-3; D is undetermined. Germline loops: CDR1 MNHNY, CDR2 SVGAGI (reference sequence). The CDR3 covers 15 residues. Trimming left V 7 bases short and J 5 bases short, with 19 bases between. The CDR3 sequence is CASIPHSISIDTQYF. The CDR3 DNA reads as TGTGCCAGCATACCGCACTCAATATCCATAGATACGCAGTATTTT.

A single count supports this clone. J is TRBJ1-6 and V is TRBV7-6; D uncertain. Germline CDR1 SGHVS, CDR2 FNYEAQ. The CDR3 consists of 16 residues. V was clipped by 0 bases and J by 8 bases, with 14 bases between them. CDR3 loop: CASSLAEASGYSPLHF. DNA of the CDR3: TGTGCCAGCAGCTTAGCGGAGGCGAGCGGATATTCACCCCTCCACTTT.